This T cell receptor beta chain was identified in a study of blood T cell repertoires in COVID-19. In the study overall: PBMCs, B-cell-depleted T cells, or T cells provided the cDNA or gDNA that made up the material.

CDR1 and CDR2 (germline): MDHEN, SYDVKM. Germline trimming cut 3 bases from V and 16 bases from J; bases unmatched to any gene: 11. CDR3 length: 13 residues. Libraries were prepared by immunoSEQ multiplex PCR; TCRdb keeps only in-frame clonotypes and omits some of them. This table holds a few hundred thousand clones, around 86% found once. Sequences were obtained from peripheral blood. The gene calls are TRBV28 and TRBJ1-4; TRBD1 matches at 7 bases. This TCR derives from a man aged 55 to 69 with acute or convalescent COVID-19. The CDR3 loop is CASSFTGVESQFF. In nucleotides, the CDR3 is TGTGCCAGCAGTTTTACAGGGGTCGAGTCCCAGTTTTTT.